This T cell receptor (beta chain) was retrieved from a study of blood T cell repertoires in COVID-19. Turning to the study itself: The samples span acute and convalescent COVID-19 from the United States, Italy and Spain. From T cells, B-cell-depleted T cells, or PBMCs came the material, which was cDNA or gDNA.

V shed 3 bases, J shed 5 bases, and the junction held 9 bases outside the gene matches. CDR1 SGHVS and CDR2 FQNEAQ come from the germline V gene. The CDR3 loop spans 16 amino acids. In the original workflow: How many nucleated cells were present was estimated from reference gene primer amplification. Sequencing was performed with immunoSEQ multiplex PCR; in TCRdb, only in-frame clones are kept and a portion is missing. V and J calls and clone size are copied from that table; D and trimming were computed from the DNA. The data hold tens of thousands of clones, with approximately 84% observed a single time.

J is TRBJ2-1 and V is TRBV7-8; 8 bases align to TRBD2. The material sequenced was peripheral blood. This TCR came from a man between 65 and 85 years old with active COVID-19. CDR3 sequence reads: CASSLISGTTDNEQFF. The DNA for the CDR3 is TGTGCCAGCAGCTTGATTAGCGGGACAACTGACAATGAGCAGTTCTTC.